This T cell receptor (beta chain) was recovered during a study of blood T cell repertoires in COVID-19 (dated by TCRdb to about 2020). Concerning the study at large: Collaborator samples came from the United States, Italy and Spain and covered acute and convalescent phases of COVID-19. The material from the prospective study consisted of cDNA or gDNA derived from T cells, B-cell-depleted T cells, or PBMCs. Deeply sampled blood TCRbeta repertoires from subjects exposed to, actively infected with, or recovered from COVID-19 were included in the dataset. The repertoires were released in a freely available public database intended as a resource for research on the immune response to SARS-CoV-2. Samples were obtained from the ongoing ImmuneRACE study (first 160 participants) and from 1,200 or so subjects provided by 6 global collaborators. Nearly every sample came with metadata listing a de-identified subject ID, COVID-19 status, age in years and sex. Where available, HLA class I and class II types were obtained from metadata supplied by the sample provider rather than from assay-based typing.

The CDR3 runs 15 residues from the cysteine to the phenylalanine. Kept here is only the CDR3 DNA, which spans 45 bases and is read in frame from base 1. Based on the germline V gene (reference sequence), the CDR1 and CDR2 sequences are LNHNV and YYDKDF. V trim: 6 bases; J trim: 0 bases; unmatched bases: 7. TCRbeta CDR3 regions were amplified from genomic DNA by means of the immunoSEQ Assay, a bias-controlled multiplex PCR. As for the authors' bioinformatics: The number of nucleated cells in each sample was estimated from the amplification of reference gene primers within the assay. To quantify the absolute abundance of each unique TCRbeta CDR3 rearrangement, sequence reads were collapsed and filtered. For each sample, productive Simpson clonality was calculated by taking the square root of Simpson's diversity index across productive rearrangements. The table was pulled from immuneACCESS by TCRdb, which kept in-frame rearrangements only. Such tables lose some clones; where checked, under half of the loss comes from unresolved V genes, and the rest has no known cause. V, J and clone size derive from that table, while D and trimming were established from the DNA sequence. The sample has roughly 120,000 clones on record, roughly 80% of them singletons. 2.5% of the sample comes from the top ten.

Summary of the overall study and its limitations: The quantity of clinical and demographic metadata differed by source and by participant and was supplied without curation.

This clone was counted ten times or more. What this receptor recognizes is not known. Per-base qualities were not stored, and no clone one base away is much larger. Each collaborating institution followed its own protocols to collect whole blood in K2EDTA tubes. For TCRbeta analysis, collaborators shipped samples in one of three forms: frozen whole blood, isolated PBMCs, or DNA extracted from either of those sample types. The rearrangement joined TRBV15 to TRBJ1-1, and TRBD1 matches 7 of the central bases. The sequence was collected from a man over 45 with acute or convalescent COVID-19. The sequenced sample consisted of peripheral blood. CDR3 loop: CATRMTGTLNTEAFF. The DNA sequence is TGTGCCACCAGGATGACAGGGACTTTGAACACTGAAGCTTTCTTT.